A selection of T cell receptor beta chains follows, all from one sample in a study of blood T cell repertoires in COVID-19. The table came from immunoSEQ multiplex PCR; TCRdb's copy has only in-frame clones and leaves some out. Altogether 150,000 to 250,000 clones are present, approximately 90% being singletons, with the ten largest covering 2% to 2.5%. Sequencing was carried out using PBMCs or T cells enriched from blood (not recorded which). Receptors originate from a woman under 40 who had recovered from COVID-19. The CDR3 runs from the conserved cysteine through the conserved F or W. D genes are given only for firm matches. Expanded clones get a size class; other rows say once, few or many, or leave the size out.

D gene: .
J gene: TRBJ1-5
V gene: TRBV5-1
clone size: .
CDR3 protein: CASSLLAGDQPQHF
CDR3 DNA: TGCGCCAGCAGCTTGTTGGCAGGGGATCAGCCCCAGCATTTT

D gene: .
J gene: TRBJ2-2
V gene: TRBV5-1
clone size: .
CDR3 protein: CASSLVISGSGELFF
CDR3 DNA: TGCGCCAGCAGCTTGGTAATTAGCGGCTCCGGGGAGCTGTTTTTT

D gene: TRBD1
J gene: TRBJ2-5
V gene: TRBV14
clone size: .
CDR3 protein: CASRQDRGVGETQYF
CDR3 DNA: TGTGCCAGCAGACAGGACAGGGGGGTGGGAGAGACCCAGTACTTC

D gene: .
J gene: TRBJ2-2
V gene: TRBV29-1
clone size: .
CDR3 protein: CSATGKGEELFF
CDR3 DNA: TGCAGCGCCACCGGAAAGGGGGAGGAGCTGTTTTTT

D gene: .
J gene: TRBJ2-5
V gene: TRBV5-4
clone size: once
CDR3 protein: CASSLANRGGAETQYF
CDR3 DNA: TGTGCCAGCAGCTTGGCCAACCGGGGTGGTGCGGAGACCCAGTACTTC

D gene: .
J gene: TRBJ1-4
V gene: TRBV7-2
clone size: .
CDR3 protein: CASSFEAAANEKLFF
CDR3 DNA: TGTGCCAGCAGCTTTGAGGCCGCCGCTAATGAAAAACTGTTTTTT

D gene: .
J gene: TRBJ1-5
V gene: TRBV27
clone size: .
CDR3 protein: CASSLTGDRNQPQHF
CDR3 DNA: TGTGCCAGCAGTTTAACAGGTGATCGCAATCAGCCCCAGCATTTT

D gene: .
J gene: TRBJ2-1
V gene: TRBV6-5
clone size: .
CDR3 protein: CATYDPYSYNEQFF
CDR3 DNA: TGTGCCACTTACGATCCCTACTCCTACAATGAGCAGTTCTTC

D gene: .
J gene: TRBJ1-2
V gene: TRBV28
clone size: once
CDR3 protein: CASFSTPLGGYGYTF
CDR3 DNA: TGTGCCAGCTTTTCGACCCCCCTCGGGGGGTATGGCTACACCTTC

D gene: TRBD1
J gene: TRBJ2-3
V gene: TRBV6-5
clone size: once
CDR3 protein: CASIKGQLTDTQYF
CDR3 DNA: TGTGCCAGCATCAAGGGACAGCTCACAGATACGCAGTATTTT

D gene: TRBD1
J gene: TRBJ1-4
V gene: TRBV7-9
clone size: .
CDR3 protein: CASSSPGGGGEKLFF
CDR3 DNA: TGTGCCAGCAGCTCCCCAGGGGGCGGAGGTGAAAAACTGTTTTTT

D gene: .
J gene: TRBJ1-5
V gene: TRBV6-1
clone size: .
CDR3 protein: CASSEYPGGSNQPQHF
CDR3 DNA: TGTGCCAGCAGTGAATATCCCGGGGGGAGCAATCAGCCCCAGCATTTT

D gene: TRBD1
J gene: TRBJ1-2
V gene: TRBV9
clone size: .
CDR3 protein: CASSALGQPYGYTF
CDR3 DNA: TGTGCCAGCAGCGCTTTGGGACAGCCCTATGGCTACACCTTC

D gene: .
J gene: TRBJ1-1
V gene: TRBV4-3
clone size: .
CDR3 protein: CASSQERGQNTEAFF
CDR3 DNA: TGCGCCAGCAGCCAGGAAAGAGGACAGAACACTGAAGCTTTCTTT

D gene: TRBD1
J gene: TRBJ1-1
V gene: TRBV2
clone size: .
CDR3 protein: CASRRTGESTEAFF
CDR3 DNA: TGTGCCAGCAGGAGAACAGGGGAATCGACTGAAGCTTTCTTT

D gene: TRBD2
J gene: TRBJ2-1
V gene: TRBV7-2
clone size: .
CDR3 protein: CASGTRSLSYNEQFF
CDR3 DNA: TGTGCCAGTGGGACTAGGTCCTTATCCTACAATGAGCAGTTCTTC

D gene: .
J gene: TRBJ2-3
V gene: TRBV30
clone size: .
CDR3 protein: CAWSVGDTQYF
CDR3 DNA: TGTGCCTGGAGTGTCGGGGATACGCAGTATTTT

D gene: TRBD1
J gene: TRBJ1-2
V gene: TRBV4-2
clone size: .
CDR3 protein: CASSQGGTGGAYGYTF
CDR3 DNA: TGTGCCAGCAGCCAGGGGGGCACAGGGGGAGCCTATGGCTACACCTTC

D gene: TRBD1
J gene: TRBJ1-2
V gene: TRBV2
clone size: .
CDR3 protein: CARAVRDRGRSGGYTF
CDR3 DNA: TGTGCCAGGGCAGTCCGGGACAGGGGGCGGTCTGGTGGCTACACCTTC

D gene: TRBD1
J gene: TRBJ1-1
V gene: TRBV14
clone size: .
CDR3 protein: CASSQKRDRAPNTEAFF
CDR3 DNA: TGTGCCAGCAGCCAAAAGAGGGACAGGGCGCCGAACACTGAAGCTTTCTTT

D gene: TRBD1
J gene: TRBJ2-2
V gene: TRBV30
clone size: .
CDR3 protein: CAWSGDSDTGELFF
CDR3 DNA: TGTGCCTGGAGTGGGGACAGTGACACCGGGGAGCTGTTTTTT

D gene: .
J gene: TRBJ2-1
V gene: TRBV12-3/TRBV12-4
clone size: .
CDR3 protein: CASRLRGGEQFF
CDR3 DNA: TGTGCCAGCAGGCTAAGGGGAGGTGAGCAGTTCTTC

D gene: TRBD1
J gene: TRBJ1-5
V gene: TRBV6-2/TRBV6-3
clone size: .
CDR3 protein: CASSYFSGGPQPQHF
CDR3 DNA: TGTGCCAGCAGTTACTTTTCAGGGGGCCCTCAGCCCCAGCATTTT

D gene: TRBD1
J gene: TRBJ2-1
V gene: TRBV27
clone size: .
CDR3 protein: CASWGQSSYNEQFF
CDR3 DNA: TGTGCCAGTTGGGGACAGAGCTCCTACAATGAGCAGTTCTTC